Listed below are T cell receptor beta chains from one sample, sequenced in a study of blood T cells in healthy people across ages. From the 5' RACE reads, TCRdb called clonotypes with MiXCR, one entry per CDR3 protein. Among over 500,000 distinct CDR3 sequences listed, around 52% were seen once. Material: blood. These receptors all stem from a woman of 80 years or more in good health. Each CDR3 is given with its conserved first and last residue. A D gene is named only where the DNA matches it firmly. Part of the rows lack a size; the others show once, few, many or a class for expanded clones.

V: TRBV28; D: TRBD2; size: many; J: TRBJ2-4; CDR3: CASSLRLALGYIQYF; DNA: TGTGCCAGCAGCCTCAGACTAGCGTTGGGGTACATTCAGTACTTC
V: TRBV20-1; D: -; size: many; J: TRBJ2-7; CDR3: CSARDLGEKGAYEQYF; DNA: TGCAGTGCTAGAGATCTAGGAGAAAAGGGCGCCTACGAGCAGTACTTC
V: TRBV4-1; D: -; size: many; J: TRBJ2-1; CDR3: CASSQAGSSYNEQFF; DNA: TGCGCCAGCAGCCAAGCGGGGAGCTCCTACAATGAGCAGTTCTTC
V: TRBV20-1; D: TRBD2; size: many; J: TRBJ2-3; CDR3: CSVGILAGVVDTQYF; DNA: TGCAGTGTGGGGATACTAGCGGGAGTTGTAGATACGCAGTATTTT
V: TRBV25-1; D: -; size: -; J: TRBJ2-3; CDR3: CAGSRPHSTDTRYF; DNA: TGTGCCGGCAGTAGGCCCCACAGCACAGATACGCGGTATTTT
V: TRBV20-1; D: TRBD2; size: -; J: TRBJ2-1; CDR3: CSASPAGGPNEQFF; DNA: TGCAGTGCTAGTCCAGCGGGGGGGCCCAATGAGCAGTTCTTC
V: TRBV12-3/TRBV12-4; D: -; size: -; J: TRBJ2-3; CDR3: CASSLTVMGEGDTQYF; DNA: TGTGCCAGCAGTTTGACAGTAATGGGGGAAGGAGATACGCAGTATTTT
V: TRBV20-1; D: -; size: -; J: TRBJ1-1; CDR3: CSARLAYTEAFF; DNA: TGCAGTGCCCGCTTGGCATACACTGAAGCTTTCTTT
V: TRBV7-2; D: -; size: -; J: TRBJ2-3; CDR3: CAVEDGGAADTQYF; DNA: TGTGCCGTAGAGGATGGGGGCGCCGCAGATACGCAGTATTTT
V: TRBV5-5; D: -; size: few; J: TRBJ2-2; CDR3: CASSLMAANTGELFF; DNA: TGTGCCAGCAGCTTGATGGCGGCGAACACCGGGGAGCTGTTTTTT
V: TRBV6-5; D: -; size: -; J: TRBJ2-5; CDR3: CASSGGQNQETQYF; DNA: TGTGCCAGCAGTGGTGGACAGAACCAAGAGACCCAGTACTTC
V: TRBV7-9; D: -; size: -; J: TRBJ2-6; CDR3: CASSSGEGAGANVLTF; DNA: TGTGCCAGCAGCTCAGGGGAGGGTGCCGGGGCCAACGTCCTGACTTTC
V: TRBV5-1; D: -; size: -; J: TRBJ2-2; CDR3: CASRAVSGASGELFF; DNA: TGCGCCAGCAGAGCTGTCAGTGGGGCAAGCGGGGAGCTGTTTTTT
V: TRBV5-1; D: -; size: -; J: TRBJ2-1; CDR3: CASSLKAGPNEQFF; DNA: TGCGCCAGCAGCTTGAAGGCGGGTCCAAATGAGCAGTTCTTC
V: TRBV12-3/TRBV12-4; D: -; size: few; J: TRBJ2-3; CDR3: CASRRRGDTQYF; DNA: TGTGCCAGCAGACGACGCGGAGATACGCAGTATTTT
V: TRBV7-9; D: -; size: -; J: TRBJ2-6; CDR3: CASSLLIQTSGANVLTF; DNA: TGTGCCAGCAGCTTACTGATACAGACCTCTGGGGCCAACGTCCTGACTTTC
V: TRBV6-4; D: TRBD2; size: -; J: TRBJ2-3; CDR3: CASSETSGGADTQYF; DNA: TGTGCCAGCAGCGAGACTAGCGGGGGCGCGGATACGCAGTATTTT
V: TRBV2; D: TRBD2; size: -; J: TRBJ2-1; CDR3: CASSKTSGVAETQFF; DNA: TGTGCCAGCAGTAAGACTAGCGGGGTAGCAGAGACCCAGTTCTTC
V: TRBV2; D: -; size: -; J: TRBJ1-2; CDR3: CASNRGGDYGYTF; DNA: TGTGCCAGCAACCGCGGGGGAGACTATGGCTACACCTTC
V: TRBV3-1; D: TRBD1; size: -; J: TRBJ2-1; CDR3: CASSPDRDLGYNEQFF; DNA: TGTGCCAGCAGCCCGGACAGGGATTTAGGCTACAATGAGCAGTTCTTC
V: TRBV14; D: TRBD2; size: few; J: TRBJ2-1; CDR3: CASSPYWAGVISYNEQFF; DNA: TGTGCCAGCAGCCCCTACTGGGCGGGAGTGATCTCCTACAATGAGCAGTTCTTC
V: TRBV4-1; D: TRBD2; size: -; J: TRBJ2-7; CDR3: CASSHSSGSSYEQYF; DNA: TGCGCCAGCAGCCACTCTAGCGGGAGCTCCTACGAGCAGTACTTC
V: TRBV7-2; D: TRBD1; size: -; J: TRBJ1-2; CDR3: CASSLSTGGSYGYTF; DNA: TGTGCCAGCAGCTTATCCACAGGGGGTTCCTATGGCTACACCTTC
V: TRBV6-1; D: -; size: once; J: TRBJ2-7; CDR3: CASSEGLAYEQYF; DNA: TGTGCCAGCAGTGAGGGGTTAGCCTACGAGCAGTACTTC
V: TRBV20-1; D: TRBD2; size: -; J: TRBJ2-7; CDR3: CSARDTSGRKVSYEQYF; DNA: TGCAGTGCTAGAGATACGAGCGGGAGGAAGGTCTCCTACGAGCAGTACTTC
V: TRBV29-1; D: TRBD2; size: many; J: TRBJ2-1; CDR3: CSVERGTSRRNEQFF; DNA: TGCAGCGTTGAAAGGGGGACTAGTCGCCGGAATGAGCAGTTCTTC
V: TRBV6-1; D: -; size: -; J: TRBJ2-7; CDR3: CASSEAQSYEQYF; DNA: TGTGCCAGCAGTGAAGCTCAGTCCTACGAGCAGTACTTC
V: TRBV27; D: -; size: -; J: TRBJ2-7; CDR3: CASSLKGAYNEQYF; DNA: TGTGCCAGCAGTCTCAAAGGGGCGTACAATGAGCAGTACTTC
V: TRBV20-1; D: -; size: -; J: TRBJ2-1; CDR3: CSARQLENEQFF; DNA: TGCAGTGCTAGACAACTAGAGAATGAGCAGTTCTTC
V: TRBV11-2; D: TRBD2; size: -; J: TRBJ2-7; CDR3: CASSSRTSGIDYEQYF; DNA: TGTGCCAGCAGCTCTAGGACTAGCGGGATTGATTACGAGCAGTACTTC
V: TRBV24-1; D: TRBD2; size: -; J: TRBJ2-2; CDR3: CATSDFLAGGRPGELFF; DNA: TGTGCCACCAGTGATTTCCTCGCGGGGGGGCGGCCCGGGGAGCTGTTTTTT
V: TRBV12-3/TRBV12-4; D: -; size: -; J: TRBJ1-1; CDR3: CASSLSFGQGGGGTEAFF; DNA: TGTGCCAGCAGTCTCTCATTCGGTCAGGGAGGAGGGGGCACTGAAGCTTTCTTT
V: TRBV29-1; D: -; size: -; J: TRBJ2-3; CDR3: CSVETGGTDTQYF; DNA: TGCAGCGTTGAAACCGGGGGCACAGATACGCAGTATTTT
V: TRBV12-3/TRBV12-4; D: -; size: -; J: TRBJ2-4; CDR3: CASSLDGQKNIQYF; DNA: TGTGCCAGCAGTTTAGACGGACAGAAAAACATTCAGTACTTC
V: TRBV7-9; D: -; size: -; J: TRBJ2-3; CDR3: CASSADHGDTQYF; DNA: TGTGCCAGCAGCGCCGACCATGGGGATACGCAGTATTTT
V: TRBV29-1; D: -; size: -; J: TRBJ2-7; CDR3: CSVPRDGPYEQYF; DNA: TGCAGCGTTCCTCGGGACGGACCCTACGAGCAGTACTTC
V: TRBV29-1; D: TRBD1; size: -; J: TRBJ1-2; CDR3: CSVGQGAGGYTF; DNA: TGCAGCGTTGGACAGGGGGCAGGTGGCTACACCTTC
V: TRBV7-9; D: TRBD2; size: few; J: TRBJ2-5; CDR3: CASSPAGTTIYNEQYF; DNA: TGTGCCAGCAGCCCCGCCGGGACTACTATTTACAATGAGCAGTACTTC
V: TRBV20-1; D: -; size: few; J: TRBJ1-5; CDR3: CSAQPGMRNQPQHF; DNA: TGCAGTGCTCAGCCGGGTATGCGCAATCAGCCCCAGCATTTT
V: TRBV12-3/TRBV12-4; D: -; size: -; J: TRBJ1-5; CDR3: CASTQKSNQPQHF; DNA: TGTGCCAGCACGCAGAAAAGCAATCAGCCCCAGCATTTT
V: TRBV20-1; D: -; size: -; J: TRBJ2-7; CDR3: CSAPGRETYEQYF; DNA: TGCAGTGCCCCGGGACGGGAGACCTACGAGCAGTACTTC
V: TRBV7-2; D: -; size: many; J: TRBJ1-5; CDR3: CASSRWSSNQPQHF; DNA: TGTGCCAGCAGCAGGTGGTCCAGCAATCAGCCCCAGCATTTT
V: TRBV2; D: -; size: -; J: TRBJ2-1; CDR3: CASQNNNEQFF; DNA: TGTGCCAGCCAAAACAACAATGAGCAGTTCTTC
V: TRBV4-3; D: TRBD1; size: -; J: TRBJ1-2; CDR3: CASSQADRANYGYTF; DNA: TGCGCCAGCAGCCAAGCTGACAGGGCTAACTATGGCTACACCTTC
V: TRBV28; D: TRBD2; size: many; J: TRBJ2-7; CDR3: CASRPGSGLSYEQYF; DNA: TGTGCCAGCAGGCCCGGTAGCGGGCTCTCCTACGAGCAGTACTTC
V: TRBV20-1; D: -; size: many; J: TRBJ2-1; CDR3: CSCARRGGLYNEQFF; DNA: TGCAGTTGCGCCCGAAGGGGGGGGTTATACAATGAGCAGTTCTTC
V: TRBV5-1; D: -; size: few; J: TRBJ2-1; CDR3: CASSPWGPEQFF; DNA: TGCGCCAGCAGCCCCTGGGGCCCTGAGCAGTTCTTC
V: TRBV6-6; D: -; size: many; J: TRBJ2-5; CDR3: CASRKTPAGTQYF; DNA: TGTGCCAGCAGAAAAACCCCTGCGGGGACCCAGTACTTC
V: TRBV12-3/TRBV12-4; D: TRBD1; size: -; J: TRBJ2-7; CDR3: CASSTRDRAYEQYF; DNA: TGTGCCAGCAGTACTCGGGACAGGGCCTACGAGCAGTACTTC
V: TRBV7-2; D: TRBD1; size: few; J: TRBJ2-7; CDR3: CASSPRRDRNHEQYF; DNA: TGTGCCAGCAGCCCTAGAAGGGACAGGAACCACGAGCAGTACTTC
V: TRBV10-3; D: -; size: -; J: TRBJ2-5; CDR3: CAISESGLNEQYF; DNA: TGTGCCATCAGTGAGTCGGGTTTGAATGAGCAGTACTTC
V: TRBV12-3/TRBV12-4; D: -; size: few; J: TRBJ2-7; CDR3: CASSLSQPGYEQYF; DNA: TGTGCCAGCAGTTTATCACAGCCCGGCTACGAGCAGTACTTC
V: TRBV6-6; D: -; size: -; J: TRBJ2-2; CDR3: CASSFIGDTGELFF; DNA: TGTGCCAGCAGTTTTATCGGGGACACCGGGGAGCTGTTTTTT
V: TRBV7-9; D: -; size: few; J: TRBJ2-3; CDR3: CASSGLTGSDTQYF; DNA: TGTGCCAGCAGCGGTCTTACAGGGAGTGATACGCAGTATTTT
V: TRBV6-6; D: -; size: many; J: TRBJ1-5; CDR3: CASIERGAPQHF; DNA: TGTGCCAGCATTGAGAGGGGAGCGCCCCAGCATTTT
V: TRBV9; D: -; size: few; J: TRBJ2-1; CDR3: CASSALGNEQFF; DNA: TGTGCCAGCAGCGCTCTTGGCAATGAGCAGTTCTTC
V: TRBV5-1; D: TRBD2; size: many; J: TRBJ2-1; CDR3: CASSSSGKSSYNEQFF; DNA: TGCGCCAGCAGCAGTAGCGGGAAGAGCTCCTACAATGAGCAGTTCTTC
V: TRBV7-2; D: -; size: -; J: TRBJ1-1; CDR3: CASSLGTATQAFF; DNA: TGTGCCAGCAGCTTAGGGACTGCAACCCAAGCTTTCTTT
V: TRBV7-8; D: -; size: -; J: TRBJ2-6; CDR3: CASSSLQGSSGANVLTF; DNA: TGTGCCAGCAGCTCGTTACAAGGCAGCTCTGGGGCCAACGTCCTGACTTTC
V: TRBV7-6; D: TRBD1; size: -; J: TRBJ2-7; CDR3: CASSRDRGLPYGQYF; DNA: TGTGCCAGCAGCCGTGACAGGGGGCTTCCCTACGGGCAGTACTTC